This T cell receptor beta chain was sequenced for a study of neurological immune-mediated disorders (dated by TCRdb to about 2019). As for the study more broadly: Among the approximately 35 multiple sclerosis patients, relapsing-remitting MS accounted for around 31 and secondary progressive MS accounted for 3. Peripheral blood TCR-beta repertoires from HTLV-I-associated myelopathy (HAM/TSP) patients, multiple sclerosis patients and healthy controls were compared by UMI-based sequencing. The approximately 110 TCR-beta libraries covered PBMC samples along with longitudinal samples, technical triplicates, and paired sorted CD4+ and CD8+ T-cell subsets. The cohort was made up of approximately 71 subjects, consisting of roughly 14 HAM/TSP patients, roughly 35 multiple sclerosis patients and 20 healthy controls. General findings and caveats noted by the study authors: The MS cluster was not associated with any clinical or MRI features, and the authors stated that larger cohorts are needed. Phylogenetic analysis grouped repertoires from 18 of 34 MS patients into a cluster of related CDR3 sequences, suggesting a possible repertoire-level signature. No identical CDR3 amino acid sequences were shared among expanded clones across subjects, suggesting private TCR-beta repertoires in all groups. The highest TCR clonal expansion was observed in HAM/TSP patients, whereas the lowest was observed in MS patients, even when compared with healthy controls.

Unsorted PBMC libraries were generated from 2 million PBMCs stored in RNAlater at -80 °C until RNA extraction. The multiple sclerosis patients were enrolled in a US clinical protocol that used magnetic resonance imaging to evaluate disease progression. Peripheral blood was subjected to Ficoll-Hypaque density gradient centrifugation to isolate PBMCs, which were then cryopreserved in liquid nitrogen. To synthesize cDNA, template-switch 5'RACE was performed with a primer carrying a 10-nucleotide random unique molecular identifier so that each TCR transcript was tagged. Every sequencing run yielded over 200 million TCR-beta sequences covering 15-18 subjects. The RNeasy kit was used to extract total RNA. Using the KAPA Real-time Library Amplification kit, TCR-beta VDJ regions were amplified with primers for the TCR constant region and the 5'RACE anchor. Sample indexes and Illumina adaptors were added in a first PCR, and a second PCR then increased library yield. After Ampure bead purification, the roughly 650 bp TCR product was size-selected on a 2% E-gel SizeSelection system. Before pooling, libraries had their quality checked on a Bioanalyzer, their concentration measured with Qubit, and their quantity determined with the Kapa Library Quantification kit. Libraries were sequenced paired-end 2 x 150 bp on an Illumina HiSeq 2500. To increase sequence diversity, about 25-31% phiX was spiked into each library pool. The published analysis was carried out like this. The quality-filtered reads were processed with the UMI-based MiGEC pipeline, whose error correction step removed more than 80% of the raw TCR sequences. VDJ genes were aligned to IMGT germline references, and each clonotype was defined by a unique CDR3 amino acid sequence together with V-J genes. Clonal expansion, Shannon diversity, and CDR3 relatedness (CalcPairwiseDistances, ClusterSamples) were evaluated with VDJtools, and phylogenetic trees were built with CLCbio workbench. Clones with at least 8 unique UMIs were defined as expanded, with this threshold being based on coefficient-of-variation modelling across technical triplicates. TCRdb ran its own pipeline on the public reads, namely fastp trimming at Q25 and MiXCR clone calling, and kept in-frame beta chains. A single entry per CDR3 protein holds the most common genes and DNA from its merged rows. TCRdb, not the authors, supplied the V and J calls. This sample comprises 50,000 to 75,000 distinct CDR3 sequences, about 4% of them detected only once. The top ten constitute around 2.6% of the sample.

This clonotype appeared many times. Its recognized antigen is unknown. Base qualities were left out, and no much larger clone turns up one base away. A distance of 14 bases separates the germline ends of V and J, which lose 7 bases and 0 bases respectively. CDR1 and CDR2, per the germline V gene (reference sequence), are MNHEY and SMNVEV. Measured from the cysteine to the phenylalanine, the CDR3 is 15 residues long. Left in the record is the CDR3 DNA by itself, 45 bases read in frame from the first base. The rearranged chain carries TRBV27 and TRBJ2-3; TRBD1 is a possible D gene, resting on 6 matching bases. Source material: PBMCs. The sequence came from a man aged 50 or older with multiple sclerosis. The bases read TGTGCCAGCACCGTCGGACAGACCAGCACAGATACGCAGTATTTT. Its protein is CASTVGQTSTDTQYF.